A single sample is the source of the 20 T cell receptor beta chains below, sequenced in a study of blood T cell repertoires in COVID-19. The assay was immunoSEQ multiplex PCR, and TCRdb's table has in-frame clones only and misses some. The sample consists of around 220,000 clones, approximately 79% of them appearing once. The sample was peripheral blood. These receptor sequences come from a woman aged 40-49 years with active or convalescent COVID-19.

The CDR3 DNA sequence: TGCGCCAGCAGCTTACAACCGGGACAGCCTCAAGAGACCCAGTACTTC. Its protein product is CASSLQPGQPQETQYF. The chain combines TRBV5-1 with TRBJ2-5; 7 nucleotides align to TRBD1. Germline trimming cut 2 bases from V and 2 bases from J; bases unmatched to any gene: 9. There are 16 residues in the CDR3. Germline CDR1 reads SGHRS; CDR2 reads YFSETQ.

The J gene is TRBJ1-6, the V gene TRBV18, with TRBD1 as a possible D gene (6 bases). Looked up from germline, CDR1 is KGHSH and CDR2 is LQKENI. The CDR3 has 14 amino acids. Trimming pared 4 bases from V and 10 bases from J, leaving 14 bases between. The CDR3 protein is CASSLQGTESPLHF. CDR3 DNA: TGTGCCAGCTCACTACAGGGAACCGAGTCACCCCTCCACTTT.

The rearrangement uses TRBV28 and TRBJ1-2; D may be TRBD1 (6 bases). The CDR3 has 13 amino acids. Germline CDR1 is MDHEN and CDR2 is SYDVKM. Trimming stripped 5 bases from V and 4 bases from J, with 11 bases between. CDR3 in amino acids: CASSIQGFYGYTF. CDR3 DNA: TGTGCCAGCAGTATACAGGGATTCTATGGCTACACCTTC.

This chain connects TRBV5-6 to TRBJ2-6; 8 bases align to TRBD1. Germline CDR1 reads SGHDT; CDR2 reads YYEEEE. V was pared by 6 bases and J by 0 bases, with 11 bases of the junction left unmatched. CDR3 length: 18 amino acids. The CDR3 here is CASNPDRGLPSGANVLTF. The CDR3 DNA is TGTGCCAGCAATCCCGACAGGGGCCTTCCCTCTGGGGCCAACGTCCTGACTTTC.

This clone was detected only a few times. DNA for the CDR3: TGCGCCAGCAGTCAAACCCCCCCAGGACTGACCCCTCTCTACGAGCAGTACTTC. Protein product: CASSQTPPGLTPLYEQYF. The chain combines TRBV23-1 with TRBJ2-7, with D maybe TRBD2 (5 bases). TRBV23-1 is identified as an open reading frame with a role that is uncertain. The V gene lost 2 bases and the J gene lost 3 bases, with 23 bases spanning the gap. The CDR3 length is 18 residues.

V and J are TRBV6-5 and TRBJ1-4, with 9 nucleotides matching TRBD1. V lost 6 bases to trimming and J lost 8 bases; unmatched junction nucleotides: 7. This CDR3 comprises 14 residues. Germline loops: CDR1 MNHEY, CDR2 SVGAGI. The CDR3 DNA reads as TGTGCCAGCAGACCGACAGGGGGTGTGGAAAAACTGTTTTTT. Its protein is CASRPTGGVEKLFF.

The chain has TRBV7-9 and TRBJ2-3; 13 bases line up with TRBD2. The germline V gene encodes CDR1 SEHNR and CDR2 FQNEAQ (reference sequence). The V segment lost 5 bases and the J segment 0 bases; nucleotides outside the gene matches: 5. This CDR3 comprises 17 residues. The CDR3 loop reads CASSAGTSGVSTDTQYF. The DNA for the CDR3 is TGTGCCAGCAGCGCCGGGACTAGCGGGGTGAGCACAGATACGCAGTATTTT.

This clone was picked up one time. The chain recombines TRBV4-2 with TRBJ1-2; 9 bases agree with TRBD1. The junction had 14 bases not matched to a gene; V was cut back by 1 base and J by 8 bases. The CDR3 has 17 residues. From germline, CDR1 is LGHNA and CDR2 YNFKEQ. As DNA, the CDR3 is TGTGCCAGCAGCCAAGCGTACAATTCGGGACAGGGAGGCGGCTACACCTTC. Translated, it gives CASSQAYNSGQGGGYTF.

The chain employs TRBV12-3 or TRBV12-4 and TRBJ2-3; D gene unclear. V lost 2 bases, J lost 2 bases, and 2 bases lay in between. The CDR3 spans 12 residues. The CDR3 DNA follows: TGTGCCAGCAGTTTACACACAGATACGCAGTATTTT. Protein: CASSLHTDTQYF.

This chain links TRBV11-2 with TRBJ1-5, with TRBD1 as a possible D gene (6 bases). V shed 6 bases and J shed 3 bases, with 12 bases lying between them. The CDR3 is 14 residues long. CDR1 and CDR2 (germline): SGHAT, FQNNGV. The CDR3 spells CASSSTGTNQPQHF. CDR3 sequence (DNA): TGTGCCAGCAGTTCAACAGGGACCAATCAGCCCCAGCATTTT.

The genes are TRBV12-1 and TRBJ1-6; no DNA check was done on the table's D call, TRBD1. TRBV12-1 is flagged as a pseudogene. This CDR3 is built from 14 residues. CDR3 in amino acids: CARSRGKSGSPLHF. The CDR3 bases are TGTGCCAGGTCCAGGGGAAAGTCTGGTTCACCCCTCCACTTT.

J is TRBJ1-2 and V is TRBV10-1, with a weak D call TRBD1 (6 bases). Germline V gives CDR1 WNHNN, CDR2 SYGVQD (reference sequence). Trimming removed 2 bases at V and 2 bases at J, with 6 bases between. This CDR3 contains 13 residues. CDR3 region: CASSEGTNYGYTF. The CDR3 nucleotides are TGCGCCAGCAGTGAGGGGACAAACTATGGCTACACCTTC.

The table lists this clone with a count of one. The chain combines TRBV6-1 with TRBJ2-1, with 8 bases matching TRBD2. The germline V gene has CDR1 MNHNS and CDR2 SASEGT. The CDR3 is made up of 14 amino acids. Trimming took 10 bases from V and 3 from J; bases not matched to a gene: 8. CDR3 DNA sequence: TGTGCCACCCAAGGGCGGGGGGTCTACAATGAGCAGTTCTTC. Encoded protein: CATQGRGVYNEQFF.

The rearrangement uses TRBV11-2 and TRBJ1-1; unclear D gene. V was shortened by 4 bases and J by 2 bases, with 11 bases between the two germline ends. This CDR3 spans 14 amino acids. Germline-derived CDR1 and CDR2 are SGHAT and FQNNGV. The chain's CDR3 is CASSSLTLNTEAFF. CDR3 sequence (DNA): TGTGCCAGCAGCTCCCTTACACTAAACACTGAAGCTTTCTTT. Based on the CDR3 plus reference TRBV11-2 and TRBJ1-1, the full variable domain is EAGVAQSPRYKIIEKRQSVAFWCNPISGHATLYWYQQILGQGPKLLIQFQNNGVVDDSQLPKDRFSAERLKGVDSTLKIQPAKLEDSAVYLCASSSLTLNTEAFFGQGTRLTVV.

CDR3 loop: CASSPRDKFSNEQFF. The CDR3 DNA follows: TGTGCCAGCAGCCCCCGGGACAAATTCTCCAATGAGCAGTTCTTC. The chain carries TRBV11-2 and TRBJ2-1; possible D gene TRBD1, 6 bases. The germline V gene encodes CDR1 SGHAT and CDR2 FQNNGV. The CDR3 runs to 15 residues. The V end lost 5 bases, the J end lost 6 bases, and 17 bases lay between the germline ends.

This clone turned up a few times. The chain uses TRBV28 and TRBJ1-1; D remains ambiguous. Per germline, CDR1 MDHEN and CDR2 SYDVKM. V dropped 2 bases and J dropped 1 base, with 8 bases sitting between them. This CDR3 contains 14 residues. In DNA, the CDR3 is TGTGCCAGCAGTTTAAGAGAGGCGAACACTGAAGCTTTCTTT. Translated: CASSLREANTEAFF.

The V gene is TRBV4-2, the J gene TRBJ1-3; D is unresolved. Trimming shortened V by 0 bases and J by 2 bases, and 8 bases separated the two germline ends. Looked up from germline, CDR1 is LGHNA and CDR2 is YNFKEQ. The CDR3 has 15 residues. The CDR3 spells CASSQEEKPGNTIYF. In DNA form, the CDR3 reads TGTGCCAGCAGCCAAGAAGAGAAGCCTGGAAACACCATATATTTT.

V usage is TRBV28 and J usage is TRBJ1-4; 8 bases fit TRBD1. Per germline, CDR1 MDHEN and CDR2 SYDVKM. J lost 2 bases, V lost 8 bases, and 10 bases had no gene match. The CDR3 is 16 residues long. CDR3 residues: CASSAPRTGTNEKLFF. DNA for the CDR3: TGTGCCAGCTCCGCCCCCAGGACAGGGACTAATGAAAAACTGTTTTTT.

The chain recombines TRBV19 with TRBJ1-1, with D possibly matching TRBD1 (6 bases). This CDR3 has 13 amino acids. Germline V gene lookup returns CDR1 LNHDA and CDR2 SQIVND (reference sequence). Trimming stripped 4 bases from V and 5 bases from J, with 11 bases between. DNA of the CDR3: TGTGCCAGTAGTACAAACAGGGAAACTGAAGCTTTCTTT. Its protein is CASSTNRETEAFF.

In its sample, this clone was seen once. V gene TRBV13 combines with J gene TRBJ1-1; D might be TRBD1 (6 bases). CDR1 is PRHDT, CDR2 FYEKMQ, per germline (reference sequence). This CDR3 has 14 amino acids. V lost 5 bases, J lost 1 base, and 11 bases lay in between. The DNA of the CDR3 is TGTGCCAGCAGCAACGGCAGGGGGAACACTGAAGCTTTCTTT. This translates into CASSNGRGNTEAFF.